A selection of T cell receptor beta chains follows, all from one sample in a study of T cells in localized non-small cell lung cancer. TCRdb's copy holds only in-frame clones and misses some; the assay was immunoSEQ multiplex PCR. The sample lists 55,000 to 80,000 clones, approximately 84% occurring once. This specimen was peripheral blood, taken before any cancer treatment. These receptors originate from an older female donor with stage I lung adenocarcinoma. CDR3s leave out the opening cysteine and the closing phenylalanine or tryptophan. The order of the fields is J gene, V gene, D gene, CDR3 protein. D genes are given only for firm matches.

j_gene: TRBJ1-5; v_gene: TRBV6-5; d_gene: -; CDR3aa: ASSPRQAGNQPQH
j_gene: TRBJ2-3; v_gene: TRBV7-3; d_gene: -; CDR3aa: ASSPQGRLTDTQY
j_gene: TRBJ2-7; v_gene: TRBV7-9; d_gene: -; CDR3aa: ASSEEYEQY
j_gene: TRBJ2-5; v_gene: TRBV9; d_gene: TRBD2; CDR3aa: ASSVGGGNQETQY
j_gene: TRBJ1-1; v_gene: TRBV5-4; d_gene: TRBD1; CDR3aa: ASSSDAGTGREAF
j_gene: TRBJ2-7; v_gene: TRBV5-1; d_gene: -; CDR3aa: ASRDTGIGPYEQY
j_gene: TRBJ1-5; v_gene: TRBV2; d_gene: TRBD1; CDR3aa: ASSEGRGWQPQH
j_gene: TRBJ2-2; v_gene: TRBV6-1; d_gene: -; CDR3aa: ASRRTERNTGELF
j_gene: TRBJ2-5; v_gene: TRBV5-1; d_gene: -; CDR3aa: ASSPRDRGMETQY
j_gene: TRBJ2-7; v_gene: TRBV5-6; d_gene: -; CDR3aa: ATGGGGRYEQY
j_gene: TRBJ2-7; v_gene: TRBV5-1; d_gene: -; CDR3aa: ASSFDGTPEYEQY
j_gene: TRBJ1-1; v_gene: TRBV5-1; d_gene: -; CDR3aa: ASSSEGGTEAF
j_gene: TRBJ2-1; v_gene: TRBV18; d_gene: -; CDR3aa: ASSPPQGGYNEQF
j_gene: -; v_gene: TRBV5-1; d_gene: TRBD2; CDR3aa: ASSPGTSGSEQY
j_gene: TRBJ1-2; v_gene: TRBV27; d_gene: -; CDR3aa: APPVPAGYT
j_gene: TRBJ1-3; v_gene: TRBV19; d_gene: TRBD1; CDR3aa: AGATGGGGNTIY
j_gene: TRBJ2-7; v_gene: TRBV2; d_gene: -; CDR3aa: ASRSGLDSYEQY
j_gene: TRBJ1-1; v_gene: TRBV11-3; d_gene: -; CDR3aa: ASSLGRSSTEAF
j_gene: TRBJ2-3; v_gene: TRBV4-2; d_gene: TRBD2; CDR3aa: ASSQRLAGRLDTQY
j_gene: TRBJ2-3; v_gene: TRBV5-1; d_gene: -; CDR3aa: ASSNGGASLDTQY
j_gene: TRBJ1-1; v_gene: TRBV7-9; d_gene: -; CDR3aa: ASSLFSANTEAF
j_gene: TRBJ1-3; v_gene: TRBV7-8; d_gene: -; CDR3aa: ASSQRGSGNTIY
j_gene: TRBJ2-7; v_gene: TRBV5-6; d_gene: -; CDR3aa: ASSLSTKSLNEQY
j_gene: TRBJ1-2; v_gene: TRBV2; d_gene: -; CDR3aa: ASESKYGYT
j_gene: TRBJ1-5; v_gene: TRBV9; d_gene: -; CDR3aa: ASSVDGQSSNQPQH
j_gene: TRBJ2-5; v_gene: TRBV27; d_gene: -; CDR3aa: ASRSFAGKETQY
j_gene: TRBJ2-3; v_gene: TRBV2; d_gene: -; CDR3aa: ASSPNTDTQY
j_gene: TRBJ1-1; v_gene: TRBV7-6; d_gene: TRBD1; CDR3aa: ASSTRQGVRNTEAF
j_gene: TRBJ1-2; v_gene: TRBV2; d_gene: -; CDR3aa: ATMARGYT
j_gene: TRBJ2-7; v_gene: TRBV2; d_gene: -; CDR3aa: ASSEGGEQY
j_gene: TRBJ2-3; v_gene: TRBV7-2; d_gene: TRBD2; CDR3aa: ASSTTSGRADTQY
j_gene: TRBJ1-3; v_gene: TRBV19; d_gene: -; CDR3aa: ASSIGGTGSGNTIY
j_gene: TRBJ1-6; v_gene: TRBV2; d_gene: -; CDR3aa: ASSDGFSPLH
j_gene: TRBJ2-2; v_gene: TRBV27; d_gene: TRBD1; CDR3aa: ASSSGQFTGELF
j_gene: TRBJ2-7; v_gene: TRBV28; d_gene: TRBD2; CDR3aa: ASSFGGGPEQY
j_gene: TRBJ2-5; v_gene: TRBV29-1; d_gene: -; CDR3aa: SVEKGGSGKETQY
j_gene: TRBJ1-2; v_gene: TRBV6-5; d_gene: -; CDR3aa: ASRPGSGAFYGYT
j_gene: TRBJ1-4; v_gene: TRBV7-9; d_gene: -; CDR3aa: ASSFGDEKLF
j_gene: TRBJ2-1; v_gene: TRBV5-6; d_gene: TRBD2; CDR3aa: ASTIAGERNEQF
j_gene: TRBJ1-5; v_gene: TRBV6-6; d_gene: TRBD1; CDR3aa: ASSSRQGRVNQPQH
j_gene: TRBJ1-2; v_gene: TRBV5-6; d_gene: -; CDR3aa: ASSLLTGLSLAHYGYT
j_gene: TRBJ1-5; v_gene: TRBV2; d_gene: TRBD1; CDR3aa: ASKVEQGSQPQH
j_gene: TRBJ2-2; v_gene: TRBV6-6; d_gene: -; CDR3aa: ASSYREDTGELF
j_gene: TRBJ2-3; v_gene: TRBV6-5; d_gene: -; CDR3aa: ASSSRGSTQY
j_gene: TRBJ1-1; v_gene: TRBV18; d_gene: TRBD1; CDR3aa: ASSPEGYGTGEAF
j_gene: TRBJ1-5; v_gene: TRBV27; d_gene: TRBD1; CDR3aa: ASSLLGGDGNQPQH
j_gene: TRBJ2-7; v_gene: TRBV30; d_gene: TRBD1; CDR3aa: AWSVSAGGNEQY
j_gene: TRBJ1-5; v_gene: TRBV18; d_gene: -; CDR3aa: ASSLGQISNQPQH
j_gene: TRBJ2-7; v_gene: TRBV5-1; d_gene: -; CDR3aa: ASSLAGRSSYEQY
j_gene: TRBJ1-5; v_gene: TRBV6-1; d_gene: -; CDR3aa: ASSPGVGNQPQH
j_gene: TRBJ1-5; v_gene: TRBV6-1; d_gene: -; CDR3aa: ASRDGLNQPQH
j_gene: TRBJ1-1; v_gene: TRBV10-2; d_gene: -; CDR3aa: ASSDTGNTEAF
j_gene: TRBJ2-7; v_gene: TRBV18; d_gene: TRBD1; CDR3aa: ASSVAGQGSEQY
j_gene: TRBJ1-2; v_gene: TRBV6-1; d_gene: -; CDR3aa: ASSHRDGYGYT
j_gene: TRBJ2-2; v_gene: TRBV6-1; d_gene: -; CDR3aa: ASIKDRDTGELF
j_gene: TRBJ2-1; v_gene: TRBV5-5; d_gene: -; CDR3aa: ASSLSWAEGNEQF
j_gene: TRBJ1-1; v_gene: TRBV29-1; d_gene: TRBD1; CDR3aa: SVATGSSFPEAF
j_gene: TRBJ2-2; v_gene: TRBV5-1; d_gene: -; CDR3aa: ASSSQGNGELF
j_gene: TRBJ1-2; v_gene: TRBV19; d_gene: -; CDR3aa: ASSIRGHDGYT